Presented here are 2 T cell receptor beta chains from one specimen sequenced in a study of blood T cells in healthy people across ages. A second PCR, run for roughly 6 to 11 cycles, used a sample-barcoded 5' primer plus a J-beta primer mix. TCRdb re-called the 5' RACE reads with MiXCR, one entry per CDR3 protein. The sample has more than 700,000 distinct CDR3 sequences, 53% seen once. The material sequenced was blood. These receptors came from a man older than 75 in good health.

The rearrangement uses TRBV3-1 and TRBJ1-6, with D maybe TRBD1 (5 bases). The germline gives CDR1 LGHDT, CDR2 YNNKEL (reference sequence). The CDR3 runs 14 residues. The V gene lost 6 bases and the J gene lost 9 bases, with 15 bases spanning the gap. CDR3 DNA: TGTGCCAGCAGGGGAGAGCCGGGGGTTTCACCCCTCCACTTT. The encoded protein is CASRGEPGVSPLHF.

This clonotype was observed at least ten times. V usage is TRBV7-2 and J usage is TRBJ2-5; D is ambiguous. V gave up 5 bases and J gave up 5 bases, with 12 bases separating them. Looked up from germline, CDR1 is SGHTA and CDR2 is FQGNSA. The CDR3 has 13 residues. CDR3: CASSPPTVETQYF. The CDR3 nucleotides are TGTGCCAGCAGCCCCCCGACGGTTGAGACCCAGTACTTC. Based on the CDR3 plus reference TRBV7-2 and TRBJ2-5, the full variable domain is GAGVSQSPSNKVTEKGKDVELRCDPISGHTALYWYRQSLGQGLEFLIYFQGNSAPDKSGLPSDRFSAERTGGSVSTLTIQRTQQEDSAVYLCASSPPTVETQYFGPGTRLLVL.